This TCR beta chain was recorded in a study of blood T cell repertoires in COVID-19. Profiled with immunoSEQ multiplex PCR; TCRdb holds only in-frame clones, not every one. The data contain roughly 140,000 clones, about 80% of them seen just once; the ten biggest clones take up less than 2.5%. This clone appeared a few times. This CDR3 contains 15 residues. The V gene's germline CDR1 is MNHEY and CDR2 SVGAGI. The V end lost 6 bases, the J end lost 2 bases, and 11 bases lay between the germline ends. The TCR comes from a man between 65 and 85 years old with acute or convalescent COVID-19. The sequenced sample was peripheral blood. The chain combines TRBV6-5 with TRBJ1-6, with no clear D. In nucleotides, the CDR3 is TGTGCCAGCAGCCCGAGAATCCCCTATAATTCACCCCTCCACTTT. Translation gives CASSPRIPYNSPLHF.